This T cell receptor beta chain was identified in a study of blood T cell repertoires in COVID-19. Study background: The study drew acute and convalescent COVID-19 samples from the United States, Italy and Spain.

V lost 3 bases to trimming and J lost 8 bases; unmatched junction nucleotides: 7. Looked up from germline, CDR1 is SGHRS and CDR2 is YFSETQ. The CDR3 length is 14 residues. Generated by immunoSEQ multiplex PCR, the TCRdb table keeps only in-frame clones and is missing some. The data contain 100,000 to 150,000 clones, about 72% of them singletons. The sequence derives from a woman between 65 and 79 years old with acute or convalescent COVID-19. The sequencing sample was made of peripheral blood. This sequence joins TRBV5-1 and TRBJ1-2, with TRBD1 matching over 10 bases. The CDR3 region is CASSSGTGVGGYTF. The DNA of the CDR3 is TGCGCCAGCAGCTCCGGGACAGGGGTGGGAGGCTACACCTTC. The full variable domain, completed using reference TRBV5-1 and TRBJ1-2, is KAGVTQTPRYLIKTRGQQVTLSCSPISGHRSVSWYQQTPGQGLQFLFEYFSETQRNKGNFPGRFSGRQFSNSRSEMNVSTLELGDSALYLCASSSGTGVGGYTFGSGTRLTVV.